The 26 T cell receptor beta chains given below trace back to one sample, sequenced in a study of Graves' ophthalmopathy and Graves' hyperthyroidism. Transcripts of RNA were the source for amplifying TCR beta CDR3 regions. The workflow started with a first-round RT-PCR run with HTBI primers and then moved on to a second-round multiplex PCR. Using its own MiXCR run on the multiplex PCR reads, TCRdb lists one record per CDR3 protein. The data hold roughly 700,000 distinct CDR3 sequences, with roughly two fifths observed a single time. The sample taken for sequencing was peripheral blood. The receptor set was obtained from an adult man with Graves' ophthalmopathy.

This chain uses TRBV13 with TRBJ2-7; the D gene is possibly TRBD2 (6 bases). Trimming stripped 2 bases from V and 5 bases from J, with 13 bases between. Germline CDR1 and CDR2: PRHDT and FYEKMQ (reference sequence). The CDR3 spans 14 residues. The CDR3 nucleotides are TGTGCCAGCAGCTTACGCAGGGCGGGAAACGAGCAGTACTTC. Its protein is CASSLRRAGNEQYF.

The V call is TRBV29-1, the J call TRBJ2-5, with 12 nucleotides matching TRBD2. The CDR3 has 19 residues. Germline V gene sequence: CDR1 SQVTM, CDR2 ANQGSEA. Trimming at V came to 4 bases and at J to 2 bases, leaving 17 bases not matched to a gene. The CDR3 DNA follows: TGCAGCGTTGTGCCGAGGTGGCTAGCGGGGGGGCCGAGGCAAGAGACCCAGTACTTC. Its protein is CSVVPRWLAGGPRQETQYF.

Ten or more counts support this clonotype. The chain employs TRBV19 and TRBJ1-1; TRBD1 matches at 12 bases. The CDR3 length is 15 residues. J was trimmed by 5 bases and V by 5 bases; bases with no gene match: 6. The germline gives CDR1 LNHDA, CDR2 SQIVND (reference sequence). CDR3: CASSYTGQGATEAFF. The CDR3 DNA sequence: TGTGCCAGTAGTTATACGGGACAGGGGGCAACTGAAGCTTTCTTT.

This clonotype occurred many times. The V and J genes are TRBV19 and TRBJ1-1; no clear D gene. Germline V gene data show CDR1 as LNHDA and CDR2 as SQIVND (reference sequence). This CDR3 spans 13 amino acids. Deletions cut 3 bases from V and 4 bases from J, with 9 bases between. The CDR3 coding sequence is TGTGCCAGTAGTATGGGGTCGGGCACTGAAGCTTTCTTT. This gives the protein CASSMGSGTEAFF.

The V call is TRBV10-3, the J call TRBJ1-2, with no clear D. CDR3 size: 14 residues. CDR1 and CDR2 from the germline V gene are ENHRY and SYGVKD. The germline V and J ends were trimmed by 2 bases and 2 bases, with 9 bases remaining between them. As DNA, the CDR3 is TGTGCCATCAGTGAGATGGTAGGGAACTATGGCTACACCTTC. Protein product: CAISEMVGNYGYTF.

The V call is TRBV30, the J call TRBJ1-2; the D gene is possibly TRBD1 (5 bases). V was pared by 2 bases and J by 3 bases, with 10 bases between. This CDR3 has 13 amino acids. Germline V gene sequence: CDR1 GTSNPN, CDR2 SVGIG (reference sequence). CDR3 protein: CAWSLAGHYGYTF. CDR3 coding DNA: TGTGCCTGGAGTTTGGCGGGGCACTATGGCTACACCTTC.

V gene TRBV10-3 combines with J gene TRBJ1-1; D gene uncertain. This CDR3 has 13 amino acids. V gave up 10 bases and J gave up 5 bases, with 17 bases separating them. Germline assignment: CDR1 ENHRY and CDR2 SYGVKD. CDR3 nucleotide sequence: TGTGCCAGCAGCAAAGAGGGTTTTACTGAAGCTTTCTTT. Translated: CASSKEGFTEAFF.

The count of this clonotype is one. The chain recombines TRBV2 with TRBJ1-2, with TRBD1 identical over 9 bases. Germline V CDR1 and CDR2: SNHLY, FYNNEI. V lost 7 bases to trimming and J lost 5 bases; unmatched junction nucleotides: 11. This CDR3 has 15 amino acids. The CDR3 DNA reads as TGTGCCAGCAACCGACGGGGACAGGGAACATATGGCTACACCTTC. It is translated as CASNRRGQGTYGYTF.

The table lists this clonotype with many counts. The chain uses TRBV11-2 and TRBJ2-5; TRBD2 might be the D (6 bases). Between the trimmed V and J ends, which lost 5 bases and 4 bases, there was a span of 20 bases. The CDR3 sequence is 16 residues long. CDR1 and CDR2 from the germline V gene are SGHAT and FQNNGV. Written as DNA, the CDR3 is TGTGCCAGCAGCCAAGACACCTCCGGGACTTCAGAGACCCAGTACTTC. Translation gives CASSQDTSGTSETQYF.

Worth noting for this clonotype: A read error may produce the germline difference seen at one junction end. V usage is TRBV29-1 and J usage is TRBJ1-5, with 9 bases aligning to TRBD1. This CDR3 is 10 amino acids long. Germline CDR1 is SQVTM and CDR2 is ANQGSEA. Here the CDR3 DNA reads TGCAGCGTATGGACAGGGGCAAGGTGCTTT. It specifies CSVWTGARCF. Looking up the rest from reference TRBV29-1 and TRBJ1-5 gives the full variable domain: SAVISQKPSRDICQRGTSLTIQCQVDSQVTMMFWYRQQPGQSLTLIATANQGSEATYESGFVIDKFPISRPNLTFSTLTVSNMSPEDSSIYLCSVWTGARCFGDGTRLSIL.

This chain uses TRBV24-1 with TRBJ1-6; tentatively, D is TRBD1 (6 bases). The CDR3 is 11 residues long. The germline gives CDR1 KGHDR, CDR2 SFDVKD. Trimming removed 11 bases from V and 10 bases from J, with 11 bases in between. This CDR3 reads CAKDRGSPLHF. DNA of the CDR3: TGTGCCAAGGACAGAGGGTCACCCCTCCACTTT.

The chain recombines TRBV25-1 with TRBJ1-4, with D unclear. Between the trimmed V and J ends, which lost 6 bases and 0 bases, there was a span of 8 bases. Per the germline V gene, CDR1 is MGHDK and CDR2 is SYGVNS. This CDR3 region has 14 residues. CDR3 sequence reads: CASRREATNEKLFF. For the CDR3, the DNA is TGTGCCAGCAGACGCGAGGCAACTAATGAAAAACTGTTTTTT.

This clonotype was observed a few times. J is TRBJ2-5 and V is TRBV28; TRBD1 aligns across 7 bases. The V and J ends lost 7 bases and 4 bases, in that order; junction bases with no gene match: 6. Germline lookup yields CDR1 MDHEN and CDR2 SYDVKM. This CDR3 has 13 amino acids. The CDR3 spells CASNTGARETQYF. The CDR3, as DNA: TGTGCCAGCAACACAGGGGCGCGAGAGACCCAGTACTTC.

The chain couples TRBV4-1 to TRBJ1-5, with TRBD1 matching over 8 bases. Trimming removed 3 bases from V and 6 bases from J; junction bases left unmatched: 10. Germline V gene sequence: CDR1 MGHRA, CDR2 YSYEKL. The CDR3 loop spans 16 amino acids. The DNA for the CDR3 is TGCGCCAGCAGCCATTTCTCGGACAGGGCGCGTCAGCCCCAGCATTTT. This translates into CASSHFSDRARQPQHF.

The chain combines TRBV2 with TRBJ1-6; D is undetermined. Germline CDR1 and CDR2: SNHLY and FYNNEI. The CDR3 is 12 amino acids. Trimming took off 1 base at V and 11 bases at J, with 6 bases between the two ends. The CDR3 sequence is CASSEVGAPLHF. DNA for the CDR3: TGTGCCAGCAGTGAAGTGGGTGCACCCCTCCACTTT.

This clonotype occurred many times. The J gene is TRBJ1-1, the V gene TRBV2; the D is unclear. The ends were cut back, 5 bases at V and 0 bases at J, with 7 bases in the middle. Germline assignment: CDR1 SNHLY and CDR2 FYNNEI. This CDR3 has 13 residues. The CDR3 sequence: CASSKGLNTEAFF. In DNA form, the CDR3 reads TGTGCCAGCAGTAAGGGTTTGAACACTGAAGCTTTCTTT.

In its sample, this clonotype was seen many times. V is TRBV10-3 and J is TRBJ1-2; 9 bases fit TRBD1. Germline CDR1 is ENHRY and CDR2 is SYGVKD. After removal of 0 bases from V and 4 bases from J, the junction contained 6 bases not matched to a gene. The CDR3 is made up of 16 amino acids. CDR3 DNA sequence: TGTGCCATCAGTGAGTCAGGGGGACAGGGTGCCTATGGCTACACCTTC. Protein product: CAISESGGQGAYGYTF.

This clonotype was observed a handful of times. This chain connects TRBV7-3 to TRBJ2-5; D not certain. This CDR3 comprises 15 residues. V dropped 5 bases and J dropped 0 bases, with 13 bases sitting between them. Germline V CDR1 and CDR2: SGHTA, FQGTGA. CDR3 amino acids: CASSQEVVDQETQYF. As DNA, the CDR3 is TGTGCCAGCAGCCAAGAGGTTGTGGACCAAGAGACCCAGTACTTC.

The chain links TRBV20-1 to TRBJ2-3; TRBD2 matches 13 bases. The CDR3 extends over 14 amino acids. In germline, CDR1 is DFQATT, CDR2 SNEGSKA (reference sequence). The trim removed 6 bases at V and 3 bases at J, leaving 3 bases unmatched. CDR3 sequence (DNA): TGCAGTGCCACGACTAGCGGGGGGACAGATACGCAGTATTTT. Amino acid sequence: CSATTSGGTDTQYF.

This clonotype was counted a few times. J is TRBJ2-5 and V is TRBV7-3, with 12 bases identical to TRBD2. The V gene's germline CDR1 is SGHTA and CDR2 FQGTGA. J gave up 5 bases and V 0 bases, and 4 bases lay outside the gene matches. This CDR3 has 16 residues. The chain's CDR3 is CASSLTTSGGMETQYF. DNA for the CDR3: TGTGCCAGCAGCTTAACGACTAGCGGGGGCATGGAGACCCAGTACTTC.

This chain links TRBV6-5 with TRBJ1-1, with unresolved D. CDR3 length equals 14 residues. V was shortened by 0 bases and J by 4 bases, with 9 bases between the two germline ends. Germline V gene sequence: CDR1 MNHEY, CDR2 SVGAGI. The CDR3 coding sequence is TGTGCCAGCAGTTACTCGGACTTACCCACTGAAGCTTTCTTT. It encodes CASSYSDLPTEAFF.

The chain employs TRBV29-1 and TRBJ1-2; D remains unclear. The CDR3 spans 12 residues. V was shortened by 3 bases and J by 7 bases, with 12 bases between the two germline ends. Looked up from germline, CDR1 is SQVTM and CDR2 is ANQGSEA. CDR3 sequence (DNA): TGCAGCGTTGATGAGACGGGAGGTGGCTACACCTTC. It specifies CSVDETGGGYTF.

This clonotype came up a few times. The gene calls are TRBV5-6 and TRBJ2-7; 9 bases match TRBD1. J was trimmed by 5 bases and V by 4 bases; bases with no gene match: 10. Germline V lookup: CDR1 SGHDT, CDR2 YYEEEE. The CDR3 loop spans 15 amino acids. The CDR3 spells CASSRRAGQGDEQYF. The CDR3 nucleotides read TGTGCCAGCAGCCGCCGGGCGGGACAGGGCGACGAGCAGTACTTC.

Ten or more counts support this clonotype. The chain uses TRBV2 and TRBJ1-6, with no clear D. Per germline, CDR1 SNHLY and CDR2 FYNNEI. This CDR3 region has 13 residues. Trimming pared 0 bases from V and 14 bases from J, leaving 11 bases between. The CDR3 protein is CASSEALFRALHF. Written as DNA, the CDR3 is TGTGCCAGCAGTGAAGCGCTTTTTAGGGCCCTCCACTTT.

The chain combines TRBV20-1 with TRBJ2-5; 8 bases align to TRBD2. CDR1 is DFQATT, CDR2 SNEGSKA, per germline (reference sequence). The CDR3 is 15 residues long. The J segment lost 0 bases and the V segment lost 0 bases, leaving 3 bases of the junction unmatched. CDR3 coding DNA: TGCAGTGCTAGAGATAGCGGGGAATACCAAGAGACCCAGTACTTC. Protein product: CSARDSGEYQETQYF.

In regard to this clonotype: This may be a read error: a much more frequent sequence differs by one nucleotide. The conserved phenylalanine or tryptophan normally closing the CDR3 is absent here, so this likely arose from a read error. The chain couples TRBV7-9 to TRBJ2-7; tentative D call: TRBD2 (6 bases). The CDR3 is 12 amino acids. Germline CDR1 and CDR2: SEHNR and FQNEAQ (reference sequence). Trimming left V 8 bases short and J 7 bases short, with 15 bases between. The CDR3 loop is CASYRDSREQYS. The CDR3 bases are TGTGCCAGCTACCGGGACTCCCGAGAGCAGTACTCC.